The entry that follows covers one T cell receptor (beta chain) sequence. This CDR3 is built from 15 residues. The V end was cut by 7 bases, the J end by 3 bases, with 15 bases between. The germline gives CDR1 MNHNS, CDR2 SASEGT. MiXCR, applied by TCRdb to the 5' RACE reads, yields one record per CDR3 protein. The repertoire has roughly 720,000 distinct CDR3 sequences, over 15% of them found once; the top ten carry about an eighth. The data were obtained in a study of identical twins. This sample was also put to use in a study of T cells expressing NK-cell markers.

V is TRBV6-1 and J is TRBJ2-2, with D possibly being TRBD1 or TRBD2 (7 bases each). The source of this sequence is a woman aged 18-29 years in good health. The specimen was PBMCs. This CDR3 is CASTPQGGDTGELFF. The CDR3 DNA sequence: TGTGCCAGCACCCCCCAGGGGGGGGACACCGGGGAGCTGTTTTTT.